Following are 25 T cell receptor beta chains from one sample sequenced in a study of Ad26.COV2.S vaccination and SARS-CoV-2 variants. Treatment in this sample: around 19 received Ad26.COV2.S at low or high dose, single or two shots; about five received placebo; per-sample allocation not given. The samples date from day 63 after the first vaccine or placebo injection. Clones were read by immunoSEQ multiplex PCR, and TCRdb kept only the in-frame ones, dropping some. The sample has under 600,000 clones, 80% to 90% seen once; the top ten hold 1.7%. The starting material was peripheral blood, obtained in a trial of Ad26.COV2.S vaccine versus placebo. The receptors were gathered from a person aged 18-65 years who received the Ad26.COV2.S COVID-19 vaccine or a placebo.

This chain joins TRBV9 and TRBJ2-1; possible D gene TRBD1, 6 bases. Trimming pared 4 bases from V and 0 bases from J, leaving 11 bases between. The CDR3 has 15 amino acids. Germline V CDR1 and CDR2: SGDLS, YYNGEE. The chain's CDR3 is CASSPGQSSYNEQFF. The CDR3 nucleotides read TGTGCCAGCAGCCCAGGACAGAGCTCCTACAATGAGCAGTTCTTC.

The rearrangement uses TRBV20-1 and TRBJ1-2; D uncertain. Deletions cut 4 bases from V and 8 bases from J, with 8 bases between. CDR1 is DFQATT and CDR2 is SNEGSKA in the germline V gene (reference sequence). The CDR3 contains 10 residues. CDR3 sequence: CSANSFGYTF. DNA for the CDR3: TGCAGTGCTAACAGTTTCGGCTACACCTTC.

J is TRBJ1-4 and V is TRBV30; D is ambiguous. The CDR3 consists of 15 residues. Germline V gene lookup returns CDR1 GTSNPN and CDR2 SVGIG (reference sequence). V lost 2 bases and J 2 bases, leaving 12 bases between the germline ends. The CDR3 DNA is TGTGCCTGGAGTAGGATCGGATTCACTAATGAAAAACTGTTTTTT. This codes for CAWSRIGFTNEKLFF. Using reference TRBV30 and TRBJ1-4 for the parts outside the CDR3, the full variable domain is SQTIHQWPATLVQPVGSPLSLECTVEGTSNPNLYWYRQAAGRGLQLLFYSVGIGQISSEVPQNLSASRPQDRQFILSSKKLLLSDSGFYLCAWSRIGFTNEKLFFGSGTQLSVL.

The CDR3 loop is CATSDPRVGTGELFF. The CDR3 coding sequence is TGTGCCACCAGTGATCCCCGGGTGGGAACCGGGGAGCTGTTTTTT. This chain uses TRBV24-1 with TRBJ2-2; D unclear. CDR1 is KGHDR, CDR2 SFDVKD, per germline. V gave up 3 bases and J gave up 5 bases, with 12 bases separating them. The length of the CDR3 is 15 residues.

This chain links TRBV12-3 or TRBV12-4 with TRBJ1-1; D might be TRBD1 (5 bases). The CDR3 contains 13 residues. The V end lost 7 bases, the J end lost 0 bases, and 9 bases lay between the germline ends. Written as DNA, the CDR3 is TGTGCCAGCATCAAACAGGTGAACACTGAAGCTTTCTTT. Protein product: CASIKQVNTEAFF.

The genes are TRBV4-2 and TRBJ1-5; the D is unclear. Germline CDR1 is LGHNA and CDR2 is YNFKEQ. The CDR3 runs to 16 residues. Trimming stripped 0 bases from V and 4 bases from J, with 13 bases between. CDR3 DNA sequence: TGTGCCAGCAGCCAAGATGGAGTGGACCAAAATCAGCCCCAGCATTTT. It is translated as CASSQDGVDQNQPQHF.

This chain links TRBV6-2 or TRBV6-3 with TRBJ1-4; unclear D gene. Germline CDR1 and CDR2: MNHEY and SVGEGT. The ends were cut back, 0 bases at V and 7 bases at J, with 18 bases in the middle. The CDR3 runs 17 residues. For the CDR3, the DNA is TGTGCCAGCAGTTACTCGACTAACAAAGGGTTCCGTGAAAAACTGTTTTTT. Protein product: CASSYSTNKGFREKLFF.

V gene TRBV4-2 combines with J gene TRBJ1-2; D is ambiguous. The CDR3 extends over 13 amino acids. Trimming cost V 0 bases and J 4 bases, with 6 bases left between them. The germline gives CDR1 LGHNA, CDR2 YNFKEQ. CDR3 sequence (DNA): TGTGCCAGCAGCCAAGAGGAAAGCTATGGCTACACCTTC. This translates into CASSQEESYGYTF.

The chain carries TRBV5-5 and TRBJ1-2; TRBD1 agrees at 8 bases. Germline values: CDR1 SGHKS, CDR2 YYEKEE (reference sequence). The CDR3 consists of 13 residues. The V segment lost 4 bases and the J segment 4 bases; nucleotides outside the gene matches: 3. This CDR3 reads CASSPGQGYGYTF. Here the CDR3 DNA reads TGTGCCAGCAGCCCTGGACAGGGCTATGGCTACACCTTC.

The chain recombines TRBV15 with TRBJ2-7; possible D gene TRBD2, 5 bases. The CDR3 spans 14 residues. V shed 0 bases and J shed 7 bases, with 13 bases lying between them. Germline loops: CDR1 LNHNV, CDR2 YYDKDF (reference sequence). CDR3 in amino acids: CATSRDFPPGEQYF. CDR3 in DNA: TGTGCCACCAGCAGAGATTTCCCTCCGGGGGAGCAGTACTTC.

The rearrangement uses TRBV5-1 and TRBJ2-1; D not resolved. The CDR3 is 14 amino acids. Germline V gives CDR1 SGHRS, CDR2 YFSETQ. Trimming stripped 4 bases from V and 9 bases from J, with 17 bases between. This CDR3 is CASSPLSARVEQFF. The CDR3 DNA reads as TGCGCCAGCAGCCCCCTTTCGGCTAGAGTTGAGCAGTTCTTC.

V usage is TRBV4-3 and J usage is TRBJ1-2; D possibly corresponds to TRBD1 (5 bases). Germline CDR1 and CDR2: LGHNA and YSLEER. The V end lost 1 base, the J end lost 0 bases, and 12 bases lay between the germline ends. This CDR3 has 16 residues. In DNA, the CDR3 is TGCGCCAGCAGCCAAGTGGGGCGGGGGGCTAACTATGGCTACACCTTC. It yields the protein CASSQVGRGANYGYTF.

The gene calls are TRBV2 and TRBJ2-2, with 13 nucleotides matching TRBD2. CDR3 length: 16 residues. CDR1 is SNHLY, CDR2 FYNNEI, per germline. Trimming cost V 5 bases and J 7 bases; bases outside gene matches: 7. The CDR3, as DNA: TGTGCCAGCAGTTGGACTAGCGGGAGCGGTGGCGGGGAGCTGTTTTTT. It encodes CASSWTSGSGGGELFF.

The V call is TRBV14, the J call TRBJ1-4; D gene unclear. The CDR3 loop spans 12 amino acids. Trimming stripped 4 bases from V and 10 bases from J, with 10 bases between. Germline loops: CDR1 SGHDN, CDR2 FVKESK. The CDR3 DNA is TGTGCCAGCAGCCCCGCCCCAGGAAAACTGTTTTTT. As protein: CASSPAPGKLFF.

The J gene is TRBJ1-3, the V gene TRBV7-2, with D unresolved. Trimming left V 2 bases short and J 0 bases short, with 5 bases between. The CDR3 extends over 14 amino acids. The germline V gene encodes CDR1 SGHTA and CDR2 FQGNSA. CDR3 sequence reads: CASSLRISGNTIYF. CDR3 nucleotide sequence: TGTGCCAGCAGCTTAAGGATCTCTGGAAACACCATATATTTT. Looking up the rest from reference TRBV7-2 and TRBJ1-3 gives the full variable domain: GAGVSQSPSNKVTEKGKDVELRCDPISGHTALYWYRQSLGQGLEFLIYFQGNSAPDKSGLPSDRFSAERTGGSVSTLTIQRTQQEDSAVYLCASSLRISGNTIYFGEGSWLTVV.

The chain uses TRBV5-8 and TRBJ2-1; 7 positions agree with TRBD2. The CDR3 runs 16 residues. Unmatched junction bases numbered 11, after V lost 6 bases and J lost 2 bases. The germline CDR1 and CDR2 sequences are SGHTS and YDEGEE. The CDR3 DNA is TGTGCCAGCACCAAAGGACTAGAGACCCCCTACAATGAGCAGTTCTTC. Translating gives CASTKGLETPYNEQFF.

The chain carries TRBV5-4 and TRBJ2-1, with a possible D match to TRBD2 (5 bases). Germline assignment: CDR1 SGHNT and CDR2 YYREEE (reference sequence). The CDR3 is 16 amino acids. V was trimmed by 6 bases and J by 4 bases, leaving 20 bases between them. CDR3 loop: CASTAGLFPQYNEQFF. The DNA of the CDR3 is TGTGCCAGCACCGCCGGACTTTTCCCTCAGTACAATGAGCAGTTCTTC. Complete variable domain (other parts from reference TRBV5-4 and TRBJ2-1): ETGVTQSPTHLIKTRGQQVTLRCSSQSGHNTVSWYQQALGQGPQFIFQYYREEENGRGNFPPRFSGLQFPNYSSELNVNALELDDSALYLCASTAGLFPQYNEQFFGPGTRLTVL.

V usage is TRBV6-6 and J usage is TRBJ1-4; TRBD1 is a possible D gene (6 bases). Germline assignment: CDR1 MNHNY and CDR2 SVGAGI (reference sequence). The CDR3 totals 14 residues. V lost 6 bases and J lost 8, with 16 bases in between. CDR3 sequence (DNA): TGTGCCAGCAGGTCCAGGGAGGGACACGAAAAACTGTTTTTT. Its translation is CASRSREGHEKLFF.

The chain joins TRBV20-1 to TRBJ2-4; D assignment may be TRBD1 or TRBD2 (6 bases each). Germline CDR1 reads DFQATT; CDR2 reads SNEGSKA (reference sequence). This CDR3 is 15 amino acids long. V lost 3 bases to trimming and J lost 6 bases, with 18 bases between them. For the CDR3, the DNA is TGCAGTGCTAGTCTGATAGGGGGGAGAGGAAACATTCAGTACTTC. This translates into CSASLIGGRGNIQYF.

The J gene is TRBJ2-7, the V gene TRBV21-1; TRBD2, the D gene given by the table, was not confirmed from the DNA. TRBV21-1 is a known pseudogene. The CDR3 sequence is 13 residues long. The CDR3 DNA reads TGTGCCAGCAGCTCCCCCTTTCCTAACGAGCAGTACTTC. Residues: CASSSPFPNEQYF.

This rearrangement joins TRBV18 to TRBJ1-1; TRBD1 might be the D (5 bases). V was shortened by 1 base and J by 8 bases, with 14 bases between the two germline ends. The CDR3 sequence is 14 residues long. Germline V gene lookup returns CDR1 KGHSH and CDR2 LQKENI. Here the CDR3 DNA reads TGTGCCAGCTCACCACTCCGGGACGAAAAAGAAGCTTTCTTT. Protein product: CASSPLRDEKEAFF.

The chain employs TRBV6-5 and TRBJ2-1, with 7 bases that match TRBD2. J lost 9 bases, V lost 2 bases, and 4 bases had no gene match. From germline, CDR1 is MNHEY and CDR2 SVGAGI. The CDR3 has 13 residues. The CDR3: CASSYGTIGEQFF. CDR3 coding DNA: TGTGCCAGCAGTTACGGGACTATTGGTGAGCAGTTCTTC.

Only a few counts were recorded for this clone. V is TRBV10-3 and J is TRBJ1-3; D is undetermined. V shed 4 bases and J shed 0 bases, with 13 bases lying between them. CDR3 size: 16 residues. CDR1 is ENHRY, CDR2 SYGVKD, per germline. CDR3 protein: CAISGRRRFSGNTIYF. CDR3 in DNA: TGTGCCATCAGTGGAAGACGACGGTTCTCTGGAAACACCATATATTTT.

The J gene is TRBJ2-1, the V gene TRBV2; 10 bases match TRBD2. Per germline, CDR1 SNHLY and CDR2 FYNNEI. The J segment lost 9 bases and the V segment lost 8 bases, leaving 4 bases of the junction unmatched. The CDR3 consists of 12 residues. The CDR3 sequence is CASRLAGSEQFF. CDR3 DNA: TGTGCCAGCCGACTAGCGGGCAGTGAGCAGTTCTTC.

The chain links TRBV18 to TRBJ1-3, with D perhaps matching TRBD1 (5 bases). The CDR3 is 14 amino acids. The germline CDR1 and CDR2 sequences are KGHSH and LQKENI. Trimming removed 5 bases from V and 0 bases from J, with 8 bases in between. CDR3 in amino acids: CASSGDLSGNTIYF. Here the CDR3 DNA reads TGTGCCAGCTCAGGGGACCTCTCTGGAAACACCATATATTTT.